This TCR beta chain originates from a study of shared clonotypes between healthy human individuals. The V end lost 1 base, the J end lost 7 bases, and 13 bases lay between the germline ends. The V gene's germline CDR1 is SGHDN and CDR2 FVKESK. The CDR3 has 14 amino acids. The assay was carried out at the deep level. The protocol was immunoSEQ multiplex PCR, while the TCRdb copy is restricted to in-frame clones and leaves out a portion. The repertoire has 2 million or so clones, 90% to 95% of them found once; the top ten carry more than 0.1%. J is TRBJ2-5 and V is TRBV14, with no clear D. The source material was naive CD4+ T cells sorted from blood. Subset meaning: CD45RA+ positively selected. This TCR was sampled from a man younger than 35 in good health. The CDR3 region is CASSQGVQSGTQYF. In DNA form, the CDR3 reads TGTGCCAGCAGCCAAGGGGTACAGTCGGGGACCCAGTACTTC.